This passage covers 16 T cell receptor beta chains from one sample sequenced in a study of blood T cell repertoires in COVID-19. Some clones are missing from TCRdb's copy, which holds only in-frame ones; the method was immunoSEQ multiplex PCR. The sample includes around 130,000 clones, around 84% seen only once; the top ten take 2.4%. The specimen sequenced was PBMCs or T cells enriched from blood (not recorded which). These receptors were collected from a man between 40 and 49 years old with acute COVID-19.

The V call is TRBV7-9, the J call TRBJ1-5; D call uncertain. The V gene lost 2 bases and the J gene lost 5 bases, with 7 bases spanning the gap. Germline V gives CDR1 SEHNR, CDR2 FQNEAQ (reference sequence). CDR3 size: 13 residues. The CDR3 DNA reads as TGTGCCAGCAGCTTACAGGAGGATCAGCCCCAGCATTTT. This gives the protein CASSLQEDQPQHF.

The J gene is TRBJ2-2, the V gene TRBV3-1 (or the pseudogene TRBV3-2), with 8 bases lining up with TRBD2. Losses at the gene ends were 3 bases for V and 7 bases for J; bases not matched to a gene: 7. CDR1 and CDR2 from the germline V gene are LGHDT and YNNKEL (reference sequence). The CDR3 extends over 15 amino acids. The CDR3 loop is CASSQSGLAVGELFF. CDR3 sequence (DNA): TGTGCCAGCAGCCAGTCTGGACTAGCTGTCGGGGAGCTGTTTTTT.

The genes are TRBV18 and TRBJ1-1, with 8 bases identical to TRBD1. This CDR3 has 16 residues. Germline V gene data show CDR1 as KGHSH and CDR2 as LQKENI. Trimming took 2 bases from V and 5 from J; bases not matched to a gene: 10. CDR3 sequence: CASSPGTGGIRTEAFF. CDR3 in DNA: TGTGCCAGCTCACCAGGAACAGGGGGGATTCGAACTGAAGCTTTCTTT.

The rearrangement joins TRBV18 to TRBJ2-2; TRBD1 agrees at 8 bases. Germline assignment: CDR1 KGHSH and CDR2 LQKENI. V shed 6 bases, J shed 1 base, and the junction held 7 bases outside the gene matches. CDR3 size: 16 residues. CDR3 nucleotide sequence: TGTGCCAGCTCCCCTTACGGGACAGGGAACACCGGGGAGCTGTTTTTT. It translates to CASSPYGTGNTGELFF.

The chain combines TRBV2 with TRBJ1-4; 7 bases match TRBD1. CDR3 length: 14 amino acids. Germline lookup yields CDR1 SNHLY and CDR2 FYNNEI. V lost 6 bases to trimming and J lost 5 bases; unmatched junction nucleotides: 6. The CDR3 coding sequence is TGTGCCAGCAGGTCGGGACAGACGAATGAAAAACTGTTTTTT. Protein product: CASRSGQTNEKLFF.

The CDR3, as DNA: TGTGCCAGTAGCCTGACAGGGAATGGCTACACCTTC. This gives the protein CASSLTGNGYTF. The chain has TRBV19 and TRBJ1-2; 7 nucleotides match TRBD1. The CDR3 totals 12 residues. The junction had 4 bases not matched to a gene; V was cut back by 6 bases and J by 6 bases. Germline V CDR1 and CDR2: LNHDA, SQIVND (reference sequence).

The V call is TRBV3-1 (or the pseudogene TRBV3-2), the J call TRBJ2-1, with 8 nucleotides matching TRBD2. Germline V gives CDR1 LGHDT, CDR2 YNNKEL (reference sequence). This CDR3 has 14 amino acids. The V and J ends lost 1 base and 14 bases, in that order; junction bases with no gene match: 10. CDR3 nucleotides: TGTGCCAGCAGCCAAGGAACTAGCGGCAATAATAAGTTCTTC. It translates to CASSQGTSGNNKFF.

The J gene is TRBJ1-2, the V gene TRBV18; possible D gene TRBD1, 5 bases. V was cut by 0 bases and J by 4 bases, with 12 bases left in between. Germline V lookup: CDR1 KGHSH, CDR2 LQKENI. The CDR3 has 15 residues. The CDR3 here is CASSPPQGFLYGYTF. The CDR3 DNA sequence: TGTGCCAGCTCACCACCCCAGGGATTCCTCTATGGCTACACCTTC.

In this sample, this clone turned up once. The J gene is TRBJ2-2, the V gene TRBV27; D remains unclear. Trimming stripped 1 base from V and 6 bases from J, with 3 bases between. The V gene's germline CDR1 is MNHEY and CDR2 SMNVEV (reference sequence). The CDR3 runs 12 residues. The CDR3 reads CASSLFSGELFF. In DNA, the CDR3 is TGTGCCAGCAGTTTATTCTCCGGGGAGCTGTTTTTT.

The V gene is TRBV11-3, the J gene TRBJ1-6, with D maybe TRBD1 (6 bases). CDR1 is SGHNT and CDR2 is YENEEA in the germline V gene. The CDR3 has 15 residues. V was clipped by 5 bases and J by 5 bases, with 13 bases between them. The CDR3 coding sequence is TGTGCCAGCAGCCCATACAGGGTTCATAATTCACCCCTCCACTTT. Its translation: CASSPYRVHNSPLHF.

The chain couples TRBV11-2 to TRBJ1-3; D not resolved. Between the trimmed V and J ends, which lost 1 base and 4 bases, there was a span of 11 bases. This CDR3 contains 15 residues. Germline V gene lookup returns CDR1 SGHAT and CDR2 FQNNGV. The CDR3 DNA follows: TGTGCCAGCAGCTTAGGGGCGCTCGCCGGAAACACCATATATTTT. It encodes CASSLGALAGNTIYF.

This clone was seen only a few times. This rearrangement joins TRBV11-2 to TRBJ2-1; D might be TRBD1 (5 bases). V lost 0 bases and J lost 3, with 9 bases in between. The CDR3 is 15 amino acids. From germline, CDR1 is SGHAT and CDR2 FQNNGV. CDR3 residues: CASSLDRQGYNEQFF. CDR3 DNA: TGTGCCAGCAGCTTAGATCGGCAGGGCTACAATGAGCAGTTCTTC.

This chain connects TRBV7-2 to TRBJ2-3; 8 positions match TRBD2. V lost 5 bases and J lost 5; bases outside the gene matches: 6. The CDR3 spans 14 residues. Germline V gives CDR1 SGHTA, CDR2 FQGNSA. Here the CDR3 reads CASSRDGGGDTQYF. CDR3 nucleotides: TGTGCCAGCAGCCGGGACGGGGGGGGAGATACGCAGTATTTT.

This clone has only one observation. This rearrangement joins TRBV18 to TRBJ1-4; no clear D gene. Germline V CDR1 and CDR2: KGHSH, LQKENI. Trimming removed 1 base at V and 7 bases at J, with 10 bases between. This CDR3 has 14 amino acids. The CDR3 loop reads CASSPRRDFEKLFF. DNA for the CDR3: TGTGCCAGCTCACCACGGCGAGACTTTGAAAAACTGTTTTTT.

Points on this clone: One junction end does not reproduce the germline sequence, and a read error may be involved. This chain uses TRBV7-9 with TRBJ2-1; no clear D. Germline V gene data show CDR1 as SEHNR and CDR2 as FQNEAQ (reference sequence). The CDR3 is 13 amino acids. CDR3 DNA sequence: TGTGCCAGCACCTTACCCCCAGATAATGAGCAGTTCTTC. This codes for CASTLPPDNEQFF.

The gene calls are TRBV14 and TRBJ1-1; 7 bases fit TRBD1. With 4 bases clipped from V and 2 bases from J, the junction kept 7 bases outside the gene matches. The CDR3 sequence is 15 residues long. Looked up from germline, CDR1 is SGHDN and CDR2 is FVKESK. CDR3: CASSPVTGRNTEAFF. For the CDR3, the DNA is TGTGCCAGCAGCCCCGTGACAGGGAGAAACACTGAAGCTTTCTTT. Drawing the rest from reference TRBV14 and TRBJ1-1, the complete variable domain is EAGVTQFPSHSVIEKGQTVTLRCDPISGHDNLYWYRRVMGKEIKFLLHFVKESKQDESGMPNNRFLAERTGGTYSTLKVQPAELEDSGVYFCASSPVTGRNTEAFFGQGTRLTVV.